This TCR beta chain was retrieved from a study of CD4+ T cells in melanoma. Deletions cut 0 bases from V and 1 base from J, with 13 bases between. This CDR3 region has 16 residues. CDR1 is LGHNA and CDR2 is YNFKEQ in the germline V gene. TCRdb keeps only in-frame clones here, not all; method: immunoSEQ multiplex PCR. The sample yields some 120,000 clones, about nine tenths seen once. The chain joins TRBV4-2 to TRBJ2-7; no clear D. Specimen: peripheral blood. The sequence derives from a human donor with melanoma. The CDR3 DNA is TGTGCCAGCAGCCAAGACCAAGGTGCTACGTCCTACGAGCAGTACTTC. It codes for CASSQDQGATSYEQYF.